Listed here are 12 T cell receptor beta chains from one sample, sequenced in a study of blood T cell repertoires in COVID-19. Profiling relied on immunoSEQ multiplex PCR, and the TCRdb table lists in-frame clones only, not all of them. The data contain nearly 15,000 clones, about 87% of them seen just once; the ten biggest clones take up roughly 8.5%. Sequencing used peripheral blood. The receptors stem from a human donor in a cohort sampled during active COVID-19.

This clone was seen just once. In DNA, the CDR3 is TGTGCCAGCAGCTTAGATGCTACAGGGCATTACAATGAGCAGTTCTTC. This codes for CASSLDATGHYNEQFF. This chain connects TRBV11-3 to TRBJ2-1; perhaps TRBD1 as D (6 bases). CDR1 is SGHNT, CDR2 YENEEA, per germline. Trimming took 0 bases from V and 4 from J, leaving 13 bases between them. The CDR3 spans 16 residues.

V and J are TRBV29-1 and TRBJ1-1, with a weak D call TRBD1 (6 bases). The CDR3 is 14 residues long. Germline V lookup: CDR1 SQVTM, CDR2 ANQGSEA. V lost 6 bases to trimming and J lost 1 base, with 15 bases between them. The CDR3 protein is CSVGRPGENTEAFF. CDR3 sequence (DNA): TGCAGCGTCGGAAGGCCAGGGGAGAACACTGAAGCTTTCTTT.

The CDR3 DNA reads TGCGCCAGCAAGAATCAAGCGGGAGGGCCCTACAATGAGCAGTTCTTC. Translating it yields CASKNQAGGPYNEQFF. The chain combines TRBV5-1 with TRBJ2-1; 10 bases agree with TRBD2. This CDR3 contains 16 residues. The germline V gene encodes CDR1 SGHRS and CDR2 YFSETQ. Germline trimming cut 6 bases from V and 2 bases from J; bases unmatched to any gene: 8.

V gene TRBV5-6 combines with J gene TRBJ2-7; 7 bases are shared with TRBD2. The CDR3 length is 14 residues. Germline V lookup: CDR1 SGHDT, CDR2 YYEEEE. With V trimmed by 1 base and J by 4 bases, 5 bases remained unmatched. In DNA form, the CDR3 reads TGTGCCAGCAGCTTGAAGGGAGGGTTTTACGAGCAGTACTTC. Protein sequence: CASSLKGGFYEQYF.

The chain couples TRBV6-1 to TRBJ2-5; 7 nucleotides line up with TRBD2. V lost 3 bases to trimming and J lost 4 bases; unmatched junction nucleotides: 11. CDR1 MNHNS and CDR2 SASEGT come from the germline V gene. The CDR3 runs to 16 residues. For the CDR3, the DNA is TGTGCCAGCAGTGACAGGGCGGGAGTTTGGGGAGAGACCCAGTACTTC. Its translation is CASSDRAGVWGETQYF.

This chain joins TRBV5-1 and TRBJ2-2; a weak D match, TRBD2 (6 bases). The V gene lost 2 bases and the J gene lost 9 bases, with 14 bases spanning the gap. The germline V gene has CDR1 SGHRS and CDR2 YFSETQ. This CDR3 is built from 14 residues. The CDR3 loop reads CASSFLGGIRELFF. CDR3 DNA: TGCGCCAGCAGCTTCCTGGGGGGTATCAGGGAGCTGTTTTTT. Full variable domain (missing parts from reference TRBV5-1 and TRBJ2-2): KAGVTQTPRYLIKTRGQQVTLSCSPISGHRSVSWYQQTPGQGLQFLFEYFSETQRNKGNFPGRFSGRQFSNSRSEMNVSTLELGDSALYLCASSFLGGIRELFFGEGSRLTVL.

The J gene is TRBJ2-1, the V gene TRBV7-9; TRBD2 aligns across 14 bases. CDR1 is SEHNR, CDR2 FQNEAQ, per germline (reference sequence). V lost 10 bases and J lost 9; bases outside the gene matches: 11. This CDR3 is 15 amino acids long. CDR3 nucleotides: TGTGCCATTACCATGGGACTAGCGGGAGTAACTGAGCAGTTCTTC. Translation gives CAITMGLAGVTEQFF.

The rearrangement uses TRBV5-1 and TRBJ2-5, with D hard to call. The CDR3 is 15 amino acids. CDR1 SGHRS and CDR2 YFSETQ come from the germline V gene. The V end was cut by 0 bases, the J end by 3 bases, with 12 bases between. CDR3 region: CASSLASRQEETQYF. The CDR3 DNA sequence: TGCGCCAGCAGCTTGGCCTCTCGACAAGAAGAGACCCAGTACTTC.

This sequence joins TRBV5-1 and TRBJ2-2; 8 nucleotides align to TRBD1. The CDR3 runs 14 residues. Unmatched junction bases numbered 3, after V lost 5 bases and J lost 3 bases. From germline, CDR1 is SGHRS and CDR2 YFSETQ. The chain's CDR3 is CASRDRVDTGELFF. CDR3 nucleotides: TGCGCCAGCAGGGACAGGGTCGACACCGGGGAGCTGTTTTTT. Combining the CDR3 with reference TRBV5-1 and TRBJ2-2 gives the whole variable domain KAGVTQTPRYLIKTRGQQVTLSCSPISGHRSVSWYQQTPGQGLQFLFEYFSETQRNKGNFPGRFSGRQFSNSRSEMNVSTLELGDSALYLCASRDRVDTGELFFGEGSRLTVL.

V usage is TRBV25-1 and J usage is TRBJ1-3; weak D call: TRBD1 (5 bases). The CDR3 length is 13 residues. In germline, CDR1 is MGHDK, CDR2 SYGVNS. V shed 6 bases and J shed 2 bases, with 8 bases lying between them. The CDR3 sequence: CASSQGAGNTIYF. CDR3 in DNA: TGTGCCAGCAGCCAGGGCGCTGGAAACACCATATATTTT.

V and J are TRBV13 and TRBJ1-1; a weak D match, TRBD1 (5 bases). The CDR3 runs to 11 residues. Germline V gene data show CDR1 as PRHDT and CDR2 as FYEKMQ (reference sequence). The V and J ends lost 6 bases and 6 bases respectively, with 8 bases between them. The DNA of the CDR3 is TGTGCCAGCAGAGCGGGGCCTGAAGCTTTCTTT. Its translation is CASRAGPEAFF.

The chain employs TRBV28 and TRBJ2-1; 12 bases fit TRBD1. The V gene's germline CDR1 is MDHEN and CDR2 SYDVKM. The CDR3 is 20 residues long. Losses at the gene ends were 6 bases for V and 0 bases for J; bases not matched to a gene: 15. This CDR3 is CASRPTGDRGPWSSYNEQFF. DNA for the CDR3: TGTGCCAGCAGACCTACGGGGGACAGGGGGCCCTGGAGCTCCTACAATGAGCAGTTCTTC.